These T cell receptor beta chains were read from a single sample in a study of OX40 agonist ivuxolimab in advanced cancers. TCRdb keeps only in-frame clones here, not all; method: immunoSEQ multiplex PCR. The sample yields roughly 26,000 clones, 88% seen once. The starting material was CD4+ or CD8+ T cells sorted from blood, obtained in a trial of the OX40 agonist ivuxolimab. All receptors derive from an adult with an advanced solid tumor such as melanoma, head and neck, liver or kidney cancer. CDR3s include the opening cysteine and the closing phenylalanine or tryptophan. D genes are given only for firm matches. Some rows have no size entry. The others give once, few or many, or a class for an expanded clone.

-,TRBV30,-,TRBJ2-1,TGTGCCTGGAGTGTACTCCACAATGAGCAGTTCTTC,CAWSVLHNEQFF
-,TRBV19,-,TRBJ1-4,TGTGCCAGTAGTATGGGCCGTAGTGAAAAACTGTTTTTT,CASSMGRSEKLFF
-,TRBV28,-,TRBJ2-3,TGTGCCAGCAGTTTCCCGGACCCTACGCAGTATTTT,CASSFPDPTQYF
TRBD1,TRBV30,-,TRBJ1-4,TGTGCCTGGAGTGTAGAGGGGGCGACTGAAAAACTGTTTTTT,CAWSVEGATEKLFF
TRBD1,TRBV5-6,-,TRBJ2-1,TGTGCCAGCAGCTCGACAGGGGGCGTAGCCTACAATGAGCAGTTCTTC,CASSSTGGVAYNEQFF
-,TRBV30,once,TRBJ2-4,TGTGCCTGGAGTTCTGTAATACAAAACATTCAGTACTTC,CAWSSVIQNIQYF
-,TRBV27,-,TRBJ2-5,TGTGCCAGCAGTTTGATTACAGGACACCAAGAGACCCAGTACTTC,CASSLITGHQETQYF
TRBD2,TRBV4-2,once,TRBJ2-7,TGTGCCAGCAGCAGACTAGCGGGCGAGCAGTACTTC,CASSRLAGEQYF
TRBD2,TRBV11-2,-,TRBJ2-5,TGTGCCAGCAGCCCCGGGACTAGCGGGAGTGAGACCCAGTACTTC,CASSPGTSGSETQYF
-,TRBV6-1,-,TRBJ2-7,TGTGCCAGCAGTGAGGAGGACTCCTCCTACGAGCAGTACTTC,CASSEEDSSYEQYF
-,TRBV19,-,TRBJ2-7,TGTGCCAGTAGTTCTGATGGCGCCTACGAGCAGTACTTC,CASSSDGAYEQYF
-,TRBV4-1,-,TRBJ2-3,TGCGCCAGCAGCCAAGGAGGGAGGAAGGCAGATACGCAGTATTTT,CASSQGGRKADTQYF
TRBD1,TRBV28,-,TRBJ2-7,TGTGCCAGCAGTTACAGGGGGCAAAGCGAGCAGTACTTC,CASSYRGQSEQYF
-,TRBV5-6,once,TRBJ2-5,TGTGCCAGCAGCTTAGGAACGGGGTACCAAGAGACCCAGTACTTC,CASSLGTGYQETQYF
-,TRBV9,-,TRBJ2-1,TGTGCCAGCAGCGCAGACTTAAATGAGCAGTTCTTC,CASSADLNEQFF